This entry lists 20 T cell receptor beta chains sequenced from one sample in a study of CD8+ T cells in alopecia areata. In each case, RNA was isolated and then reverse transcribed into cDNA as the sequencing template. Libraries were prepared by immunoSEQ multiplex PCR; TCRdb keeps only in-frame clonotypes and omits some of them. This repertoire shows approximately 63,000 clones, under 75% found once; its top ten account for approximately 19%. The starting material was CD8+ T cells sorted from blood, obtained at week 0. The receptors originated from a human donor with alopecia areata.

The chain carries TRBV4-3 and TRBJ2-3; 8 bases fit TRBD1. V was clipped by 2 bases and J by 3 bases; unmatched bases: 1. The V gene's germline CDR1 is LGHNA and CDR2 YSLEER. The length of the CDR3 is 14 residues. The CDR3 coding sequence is TGCGCCAGCAGCCAAAGGGACAGGACAGATACGCAGTATTTT. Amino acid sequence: CASSQRDRTDTQYF.

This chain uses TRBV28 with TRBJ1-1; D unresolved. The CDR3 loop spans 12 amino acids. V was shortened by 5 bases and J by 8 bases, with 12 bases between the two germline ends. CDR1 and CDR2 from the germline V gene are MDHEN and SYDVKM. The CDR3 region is CASSPRLSEAFF. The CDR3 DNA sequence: TGTGCCAGCAGTCCACGACTGTCCGAAGCTTTCTTT.

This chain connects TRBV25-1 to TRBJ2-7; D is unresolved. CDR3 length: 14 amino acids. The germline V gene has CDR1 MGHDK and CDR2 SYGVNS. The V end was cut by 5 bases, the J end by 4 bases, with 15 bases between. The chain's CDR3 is CASSSSHVIYEQYF. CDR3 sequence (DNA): TGTGCCAGCAGTTCAAGCCATGTAATATACGAGCAGTACTTC.

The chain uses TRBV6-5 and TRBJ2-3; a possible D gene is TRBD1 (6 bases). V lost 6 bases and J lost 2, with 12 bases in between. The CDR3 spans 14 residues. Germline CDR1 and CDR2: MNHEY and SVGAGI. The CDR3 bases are TGTGCCAGCAGATACAGGGTTCTCACAGATACGCAGTATTTT. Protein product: CASRYRVLTDTQYF.

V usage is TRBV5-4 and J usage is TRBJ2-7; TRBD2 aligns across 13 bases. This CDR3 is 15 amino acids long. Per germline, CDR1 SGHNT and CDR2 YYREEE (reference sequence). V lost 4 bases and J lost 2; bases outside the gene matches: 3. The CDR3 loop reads CASSEGLAGPYEQYF. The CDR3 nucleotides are TGTGCCAGCAGCGAGGGACTAGCGGGACCCTACGAGCAGTACTTC.

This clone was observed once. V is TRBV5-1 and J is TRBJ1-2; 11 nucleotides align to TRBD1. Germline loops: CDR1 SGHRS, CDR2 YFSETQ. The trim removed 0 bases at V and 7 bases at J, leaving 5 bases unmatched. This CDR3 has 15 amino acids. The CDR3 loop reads CASSLEWTGGRGYTF. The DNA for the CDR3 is TGCGCCAGCAGCTTGGAATGGACAGGGGGCCGTGGCTACACCTTC.

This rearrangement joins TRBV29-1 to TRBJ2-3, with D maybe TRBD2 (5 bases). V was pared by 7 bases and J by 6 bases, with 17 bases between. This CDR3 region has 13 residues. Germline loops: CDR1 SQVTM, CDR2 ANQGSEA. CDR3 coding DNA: TGCAGCGCCCCGGGAATTCCCCCCGATACGCAGTATTTT. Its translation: CSAPGIPPDTQYF.

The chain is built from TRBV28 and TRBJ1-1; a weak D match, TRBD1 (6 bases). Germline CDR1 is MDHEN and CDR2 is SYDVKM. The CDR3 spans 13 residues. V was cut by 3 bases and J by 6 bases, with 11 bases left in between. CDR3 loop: CASSFRGWAEAFF. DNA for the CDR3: TGTGCCAGCAGTTTTAGGGGGTGGGCTGAAGCTTTCTTT.

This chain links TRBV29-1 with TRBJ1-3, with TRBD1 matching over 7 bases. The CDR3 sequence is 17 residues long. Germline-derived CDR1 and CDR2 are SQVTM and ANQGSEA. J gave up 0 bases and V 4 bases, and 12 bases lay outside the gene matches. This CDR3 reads CSVGVLLTGSSGNTIYF. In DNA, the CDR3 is TGCAGCGTTGGGGTTCTCCTGACAGGGAGCTCTGGAAACACCATATATTTT.

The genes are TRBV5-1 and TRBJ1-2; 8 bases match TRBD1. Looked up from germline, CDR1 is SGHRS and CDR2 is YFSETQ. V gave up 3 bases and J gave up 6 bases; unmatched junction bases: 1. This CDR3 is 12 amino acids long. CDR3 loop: CASSWTGNGYTF. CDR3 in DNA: TGCGCCAGCAGCTGGACAGGGAATGGCTACACCTTC. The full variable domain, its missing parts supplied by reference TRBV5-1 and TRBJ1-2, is KAGVTQTPRYLIKTRGQQVTLSCSPISGHRSVSWYQQTPGQGLQFLFEYFSETQRNKGNFPGRFSGRQFSNSRSEMNVSTLELGDSALYLCASSWTGNGYTFGSGTRLTVV.

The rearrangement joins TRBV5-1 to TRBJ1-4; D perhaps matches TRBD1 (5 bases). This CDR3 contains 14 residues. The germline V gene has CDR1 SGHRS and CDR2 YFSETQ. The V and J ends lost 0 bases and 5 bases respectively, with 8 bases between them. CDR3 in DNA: TGCGCCAGCAGCTTGGCCGGGGGGAATGAAAAACTGTTTTTT. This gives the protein CASSLAGGNEKLFF.

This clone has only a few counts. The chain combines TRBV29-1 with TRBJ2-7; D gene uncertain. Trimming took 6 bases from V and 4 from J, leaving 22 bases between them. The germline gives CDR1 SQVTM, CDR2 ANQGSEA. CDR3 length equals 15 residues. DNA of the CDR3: TGCAGCGTCCTTCTGGTCGACCGGCCCCATTACGAGCAGTACTTC. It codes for CSVLLVDRPHYEQYF.

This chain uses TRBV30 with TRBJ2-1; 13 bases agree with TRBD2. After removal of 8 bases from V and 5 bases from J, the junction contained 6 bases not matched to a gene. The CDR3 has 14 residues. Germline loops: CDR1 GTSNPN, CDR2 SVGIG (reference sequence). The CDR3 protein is CAGGLAGLNNEQFF. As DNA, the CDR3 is TGTGCCGGGGGACTAGCGGGACTTAACAATGAGCAGTTCTTC.

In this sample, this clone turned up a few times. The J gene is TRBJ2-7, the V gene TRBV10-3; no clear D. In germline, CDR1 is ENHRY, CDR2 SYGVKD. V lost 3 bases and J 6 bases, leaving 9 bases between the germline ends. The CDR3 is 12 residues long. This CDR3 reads CAISDQGSEQYF. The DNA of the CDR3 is TGTGCCATCAGTGATCAAGGCTCCGAGCAGTACTTC.

The CDR3 spells CASSRAPGHEVYEQYF. The CDR3, as DNA: TGTGCCAGCAGTCGAGCCCCGGGACACGAAGTCTACGAGCAGTACTTC. The chain recombines TRBV2 with TRBJ2-7, with D tentatively TRBD1 (6 bases). Germline values: CDR1 SNHLY, CDR2 FYNNEI. The CDR3 runs 16 residues. Deletions cut 5 bases from V and 3 bases from J, with 20 bases between. Combining the CDR3 with reference TRBV2 and TRBJ2-7 gives the whole variable domain EPEVTQTPSHQVTQMGQEVILRCVPISNHLYFYWYRQILGQKVEFLVSFYNNEISEKSEIFDDQFSVERPDGSNFTLKIRSTKLEDSAMYFCASSRAPGHEVYEQYFGPGTRLTVT.

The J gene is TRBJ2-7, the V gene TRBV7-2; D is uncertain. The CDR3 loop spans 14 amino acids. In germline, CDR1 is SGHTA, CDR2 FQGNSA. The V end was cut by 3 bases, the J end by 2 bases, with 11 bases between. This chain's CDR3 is CASSFAGPTYEQYF. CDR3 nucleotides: TGTGCCAGCAGCTTTGCTGGGCCAACCTACGAGCAGTACTTC.

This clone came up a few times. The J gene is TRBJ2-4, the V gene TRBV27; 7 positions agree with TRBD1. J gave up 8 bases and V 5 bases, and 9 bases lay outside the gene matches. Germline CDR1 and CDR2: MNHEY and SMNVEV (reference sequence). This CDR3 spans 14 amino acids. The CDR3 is CASSPNTGAYIQYF. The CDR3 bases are TGTGCCAGCAGTCCCAACACAGGGGCTTACATTCAGTACTTC.

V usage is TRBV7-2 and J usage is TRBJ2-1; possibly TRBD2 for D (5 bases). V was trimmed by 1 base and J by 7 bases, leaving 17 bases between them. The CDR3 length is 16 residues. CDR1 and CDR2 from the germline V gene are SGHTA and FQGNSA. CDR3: CASSLVGPGGENEQFF. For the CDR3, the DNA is TGTGCCAGCAGCTTAGTCGGTCCAGGTGGGGAGAATGAGCAGTTCTTC.

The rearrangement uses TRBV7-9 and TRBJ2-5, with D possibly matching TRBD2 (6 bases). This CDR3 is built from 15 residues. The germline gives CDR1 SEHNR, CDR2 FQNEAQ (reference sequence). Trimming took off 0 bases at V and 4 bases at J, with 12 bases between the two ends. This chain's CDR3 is CASSLARGGGETQYF. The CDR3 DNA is TGTGCCAGCAGCTTAGCAAGGGGAGGTGGAGAGACCCAGTACTTC.

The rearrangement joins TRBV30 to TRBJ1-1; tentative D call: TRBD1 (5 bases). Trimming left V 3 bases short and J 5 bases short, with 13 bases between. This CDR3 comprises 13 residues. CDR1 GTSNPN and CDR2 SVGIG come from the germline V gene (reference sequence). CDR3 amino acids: CAWRYGEGTEAFF. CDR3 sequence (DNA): TGTGCCTGGAGGTACGGGGAGGGGACTGAAGCTTTCTTT.